These 22 T cell receptor beta chains were sequenced from one sample in a study of shared T cell receptors in the human thymus. Repertoires were generated with immunoSEQ multiplex PCR, while TCRdb's copy carries only in-frame clones and drops some. The table lists about 540,000 clones, about 84% of them singletons. These records were also assigned to another study, of human thymus T cells.

Source material: thymocytes. The receptor set was obtained from a boy under three years old with a congenital heart defect.

CDR3 in amino acids: CASSLPRDNEQFF. The CDR3 nucleotides are TGTGCCAGCAGCTTACCGCGGGACAATGAGCAGTTCTTC. V usage is TRBV12-1 and J usage is TRBJ2-1; no DNA check was done on the table's D call, TRBD2. TRBV12-1 is designated a pseudogene. CDR3 length: 13 amino acids.

The rearrangement joins TRBV28 to TRBJ2-7, with 8 nucleotides matching TRBD2. CDR1 is MDHEN and CDR2 is SYDVKM in the germline V gene. The CDR3 runs 17 residues. Trimming at V came to 3 bases and at J to 2 bases, leaving 12 bases not matched to a gene. The CDR3 region has the DNA TGTGCCAGCAGTTTCGGCCGGGAGGGCCGTTGGACCTACGAGCAGTACTTC. This encodes CASSFGREGRWTYEQYF.

The V gene is TRBV5-6, the J gene TRBJ1-2, with 9 bases aligning to TRBD1. The junction had 12 bases not matched to a gene; V was cut back by 2 bases and J by 4 bases. Per the germline V gene, CDR1 is SGHDT and CDR2 is YYEEEE. CDR3 length: 17 amino acids. In nucleotides, the CDR3 is TGTGCCAGCAGCTTCATAACCGGGACAGGGAAGGCCTATGGCTACACCTTC. This translates into CASSFITGTGKAYGYTF.

The CDR3: CASSQGPGDLFF. The CDR3 region has the DNA TGCGCCAGCAGCCAAGGCCCAGGGGATCTGTTTTTT. V usage is TRBV4-3 and J usage is TRBJ1-4, with a possible D match to TRBD1 (6 bases). This CDR3 comprises 12 residues. Germline V gene lookup returns CDR1 LGHNA and CDR2 YSLEER. Trimming shortened V by 1 base and J by 14 bases, and 11 bases separated the two germline ends.

V and J are TRBV27 and TRBJ1-4; D call uncertain. V lost 2 bases, J lost 8 bases, and 9 bases lay in between. Germline CDR1 MNHEY, CDR2 SMNVEV (reference sequence). The CDR3 runs to 13 residues. CDR3 sequence: CASSLGAGEKLFF. The CDR3 DNA reads TGTGCCAGCAGTTTAGGTGCGGGGGAAAAACTGTTTTTT.

The rearrangement links TRBV10-3 to TRBJ2-7; TRBD2 aligns across 13 bases. The germline V gene encodes CDR1 ENHRY and CDR2 SYGVKD. V was clipped by 3 bases and J by 0 bases; unmatched bases: 5. The CDR3 has 17 residues. The CDR3 is CAISDGGTSGISYEQYF. The CDR3, as DNA: TGTGCCATCAGTGATGGGGGGACTAGCGGGATCTCCTACGAGCAGTACTTC.

The chain carries TRBV30 and TRBJ2-2; TRBD2 matches at 9 bases. V lost 0 bases and J lost 7; bases outside the gene matches: 6. There are 15 residues in the CDR3. The germline V gene has CDR1 GTSNPN and CDR2 SVGIG (reference sequence). CDR3 region: CAWSVRREGDGELFF. As DNA, the CDR3 is TGTGCCTGGAGTGTTAGGCGGGAGGGGGACGGGGAGCTGTTTTTT.

The gene calls are TRBV29-1 and TRBJ2-7; tentatively, D is TRBD1 (6 bases). The V gene's germline CDR1 is SQVTM and CDR2 ANQGSEA. The CDR3 extends over 13 amino acids. Trimming left V 7 bases short and J 2 bases short, with 15 bases between. CDR3 in DNA: TGCAGCGCAAGCCGGGACAACACCTACGAGCAGTACTTC. Amino acids: CSASRDNTYEQYF.

This clone was recorded once. The rearrangement links TRBV5-4 to TRBJ2-3, with a possible D match to TRBD2 (6 bases). CDR1 and CDR2 from the germline V gene are SGHNT and YYREEE (reference sequence). CDR3 size: 17 residues. The V and J ends lost 4 bases and 3 bases respectively, with 21 bases between them. This chain's CDR3 is CASSNHRRGAITDTQYF. CDR3 DNA: TGTGCCAGCAGCAACCACCGGAGGGGTGCGATAACAGATACGCAGTATTTT.

The rearrangement uses TRBV10-2 and TRBJ1-3; the D is unclear. CDR1 and CDR2 (germline): WSHSY, SAAADI. The CDR3 consists of 13 residues. Trimming removed 4 bases at V and 0 bases at J, with 4 bases between. Here the CDR3 DNA reads TGCGCCAGCAGTGCCGTCTCTGGAAACACCATATATTTT. Translating gives CASSAVSGNTIYF.

The rearrangement links TRBV15 to TRBJ1-4; 9 bases agree with TRBD1. CDR3 length equals 19 residues. V shed 1 base and J 5 bases; nucleotides not matched to a gene: 14. Per the germline V gene, CDR1 is LNHNV and CDR2 is YYDKDF (reference sequence). This chain's CDR3 is CATSRVFMGQGGSNEKLFF. CDR3 in DNA: TGTGCCACCAGCAGAGTATTTATGGGACAGGGAGGGTCCAATGAAAAACTGTTTTTT.

In DNA form, the CDR3 reads TGTGCCAGCAGCGCAGGGAGGTTCACTGAAGCTTTCTTT. Translation: CASSAGRFTEAFF. The gene calls are TRBV9 and TRBJ1-1, with D possibly TRBD1 on 5 matching bases. CDR1 and CDR2 (germline): SGDLS, YYNGEE. The CDR3 extends over 13 amino acids. Deletions cut 3 bases from V and 4 bases from J, with 10 bases between.

The chain carries TRBV4-1 and TRBJ1-3; TRBD1 matches at 7 bases. The V gene end was trimmed by 0 bases and the J gene end by 0 bases; junction bases not matched to a gene: 5. CDR3 length: 17 amino acids. The germline V gene encodes CDR1 MGHRA and CDR2 YSYEKL. The CDR3, as DNA: TGCGCCAGCAGCCAAGAAGATGGGACAGACTCTGGAAACACCATATATTTT. Protein product: CASSQEDGTDSGNTIYF.

J is TRBJ2-5 and V is TRBV7-6, with TRBD2 matching over 7 bases. Trimming cost V 0 bases and J 5 bases; bases outside gene matches: 9. This CDR3 comprises 16 residues. Germline CDR1 SGHVS, CDR2 FNYEAQ. CDR3 bases: TGTGCCAGCAGCTTAGCGTTCGGCGGGAGAGGGGAGACCCAGTACTTC. This translates into CASSLAFGGRGETQYF.

The chain joins TRBV30 to TRBJ2-6; 12 bases align to TRBD2. The CDR3 sequence is 17 residues long. Germline V CDR1 and CDR2: GTSNPN, SVGIG (reference sequence). With 0 bases clipped from V and 4 bases from J, the junction kept 4 bases outside the gene matches. The CDR3 reads CAWSVLAGGTGANVLTF. CDR3 nucleotide sequence: TGTGCCTGGAGTGTACTAGCGGGAGGTACAGGGGCCAACGTCCTGACTTTC.

CDR3 sequence (DNA): TGCGCCAGCAGCCAAGGACTAGCGGGATATGAGCAGTTCTTC. It yields the protein CASSQGLAGYEQFF. V and J are TRBV4-3 and TRBJ2-1; 11 bases align to TRBD2. This CDR3 region has 14 residues. Germline values: CDR1 LGHNA, CDR2 YSLEER. The J segment lost 8 bases and the V segment lost 1 base, leaving 1 base of the junction unmatched.

This clone was observed a few times. The chain recombines TRBV12-5 with TRBJ2-7, with TRBD2 matching over 7 bases. The germline CDR1 and CDR2 sequences are LGHNT and FRNRAP. Trimming removed 7 bases from V and 4 bases from J; junction bases left unmatched: 10. This CDR3 contains 14 residues. CDR3 in amino acids: CASAVRGVAYEQYF. In DNA form, the CDR3 reads TGTGCTAGTGCCGTCCGGGGGGTAGCGTACGAGCAGTACTTC.

The chain carries TRBV4-2 and TRBJ1-1; TRBD1 is a possible D gene (6 bases). V lost 0 bases and J lost 3, with 17 bases in between. Germline CDR1 is LGHNA and CDR2 is YNFKEQ. The CDR3 sequence is 17 residues long. CDR3 nucleotides: TGTGCCAGCAGCCAAGAGGGGGCAGGGGTCGGGTACACTGAAGCTTTCTTT. This gives the protein CASSQEGAGVGYTEAFF.

This clone was observed a handful of times. J is TRBJ2-1 and V is TRBV30, with 12 nucleotides matching TRBD2. This CDR3 has 18 residues. V lost 1 base to trimming and J lost 8 bases; unmatched junction nucleotides: 15. The germline V gene encodes CDR1 GTSNPN and CDR2 SVGIG (reference sequence). The CDR3: CAWSEGKKTSGSRDEQFF. CDR3 DNA sequence: TGTGCCTGGAGTGAGGGGAAAAAGACTAGCGGGAGTAGGGATGAGCAGTTCTTC.

The gene calls are TRBV5-6 and TRBJ2-1; 12 nucleotides line up with TRBD2. The CDR3 contains 15 residues. V lost 4 bases, J lost 7 bases, and 6 bases stayed unmatched. CDR1 SGHDT and CDR2 YYEEEE come from the germline V gene. The CDR3 loop is CASSLTSGRCNEQFF. DNA of the CDR3: TGTGCCAGCAGCCTTACTAGCGGGAGGTGTAATGAGCAGTTCTTC.

V usage is TRBV12-5 and J usage is TRBJ2-1; D might be TRBD1 (7 bases). With 3 bases removed from V and 9 bases from J, the gap between germline ends came to 18 bases. Per the germline V gene, CDR1 is LGHNT and CDR2 is FRNRAP. CDR3 length equals 15 residues. CDR3 sequence (DNA): TGTGCTAGTGGTTTCTACAAGTACCAGGGGGGTGAGCAGTTCTTC. Amino acids: CASGFYKYQGGEQFF.

The rearrangement joins TRBV28 to TRBJ2-4, with 13 nucleotides matching TRBD2. The germline gives CDR1 MDHEN, CDR2 SYDVKM. The CDR3 contains 20 residues. V gave up 3 bases and J gave up 3 bases; unmatched junction bases: 14. CDR3 in DNA: TGTGCCAGCAGTTTCAGACAGGGTAGGACTAGCGGGAGTGGCAAAAACATTCAGTACTTC. Its protein is CASSFRQGRTSGSGKNIQYF. Combining the CDR3 with reference TRBV28 and TRBJ2-4 gives the whole variable domain DVKVTQSSRYLVKRTGEKVFLECVQDMDHENMFWYRQDPGLGLRLIYFSYDVKMKEKGDIPEGYSVSREKKERFSLILESASTNQTSMYLCASSFRQGRTSGSGKNIQYFGAGTRLSVL.